The 23 T cell receptor beta chains in this list originate from one sample, sequenced in a study of blood T cell repertoires in COVID-19. Only in-frame clones appear in the TCRdb table, and some are missing; sequencing was by immunoSEQ multiplex PCR. The sample yields some 180,000 clones, 89% seen once. The sequenced material came from peripheral blood. The receptor set was obtained from a man aged 35 to 55 with acute or convalescent COVID-19.

The V call is TRBV28, the J call TRBJ1-5; 12 positions agree with TRBD1. J was trimmed by 2 bases and V by 3 bases; bases with no gene match: 11. The CDR3 is made up of 19 amino acids. CDR1 and CDR2 from the germline V gene are MDHEN and SYDVKM. CDR3 nucleotide sequence: TGTGCCAGCAGTTTTTCTTTGGGACAGGGGGCGAGGGGCAATCAGCCCCAGCATTTT. Residues: CASSFSLGQGARGNQPQHF.

This chain connects TRBV27 to TRBJ1-2; weak D call: TRBD1 (6 bases). CDR3 length: 17 residues. Trimming left V 3 bases short and J 0 bases short, with 17 bases between. CDR1 MNHEY and CDR2 SMNVEV come from the germline V gene (reference sequence). The CDR3 spells CASSFGPWGPANYGYTF. CDR3 sequence (DNA): TGTGCCAGCAGTTTTGGTCCTTGGGGGCCAGCTAACTATGGCTACACCTTC.

The chain is built from TRBV9 and TRBJ2-3; weak D call: TRBD2 (6 bases). Germline V gives CDR1 SGDLS, CDR2 YYNGEE. The length of the CDR3 is 14 residues. Trimming cost V 1 base and J 4 bases, with 10 bases left between them. In DNA form, the CDR3 reads TGTGCCAGCAGCGTACGGGGGTTGGCAGATACGCAGTATTTT. Protein sequence: CASSVRGLADTQYF.

This chain links TRBV9 with TRBJ2-7; D might be TRBD1 (5 bases). This CDR3 region has 14 residues. V was pared by 0 bases and J by 7 bases, with 14 bases between. CDR1 SGDLS and CDR2 YYNGEE come from the germline V gene. The CDR3 reads CASSVDQGVGEQYF. In DNA, the CDR3 is TGTGCCAGCAGCGTAGATCAAGGGGTAGGGGAGCAGTACTTC.

The gene calls are TRBV7-2 and TRBJ1-2; 12 bases match TRBD1. The CDR3 is 16 amino acids. With V trimmed by 0 bases and J by 4 bases, 3 bases remained unmatched. Germline V gene sequence: CDR1 SGHTA, CDR2 FQGNSA. CDR3 amino acids: CASSLAPGQGAYGYTF. The CDR3 DNA is TGTGCCAGCAGCTTAGCGCCGGGACAGGGGGCCTATGGCTACACCTTC.

Comments on this clone: The same CDR3 can be traced to other DNA sequences in this sample. This rearrangement joins TRBV4-3 to TRBJ1-6, with D perhaps TRBD1 (5 bases). Deletions cut 0 bases from V and 7 bases from J, with 10 bases between. This CDR3 is 15 amino acids long. Germline V gene sequence: CDR1 LGHNA, CDR2 YSLEER. In DNA, the CDR3 is TGCGCCAGCAGCCAAGATGGGCAGGGAAATTCACCCCTCCACTTT. It yields the protein CASSQDGQGNSPLHF.

The V call is TRBV11-2, the J call TRBJ2-7; 10 nucleotides align to TRBD1. Germline assignment: CDR1 SGHAT and CDR2 FQNNGV. The CDR3 extends over 16 amino acids. Trimming at V came to 4 bases and at J to 4 bases, leaving 10 bases not matched to a gene. CDR3 DNA: TGTGCCAGCAGCTACTCCGGGACAGGGGATTGGTACGAGCAGTACTTC. This codes for CASSYSGTGDWYEQYF.

The chain joins TRBV19 to TRBJ1-6, with 8 bases matching TRBD1. The V gene's germline CDR1 is LNHDA and CDR2 SQIVND (reference sequence). The CDR3 is made up of 16 amino acids. Trimming cost V 4 bases and J 7 bases; bases outside gene matches: 9. CDR3 sequence: CASSTEQGARNSPLHF. Written as DNA, the CDR3 is TGTGCCAGTAGTACCGAGCAGGGGGCGCGGAATTCACCCCTCCACTTT.

J is TRBJ1-1 and V is TRBV4-1, with a tentative D call TRBD1 (6 bases). Trimming left V 3 bases short and J 1 base short, with 9 bases between. CDR1 MGHRA and CDR2 YSYEKL come from the germline V gene. CDR3 length equals 14 residues. Here the CDR3 reads CASSQTDRNTEAFF. The CDR3 DNA reads TGCGCCAGCAGCCAGACGGACAGGAACACTGAAGCTTTCTTT.

This clone was found a few times. The chain carries TRBV6-6 and TRBJ2-3; the D is unclear. Between the trimmed V and J ends, which lost 2 bases and 4 bases, there was a span of 13 bases. Germline values: CDR1 MNHNY, CDR2 SVGAGI (reference sequence). The CDR3 sequence is 15 residues long. CDR3 DNA: TGTGCCAGCAGTTACAGAGGAAGAGGCGCAGATACGCAGTATTTT. Its protein product is CASSYRGRGADTQYF.

The chain combines TRBV19 with TRBJ1-1; D not certain. The CDR3 consists of 13 residues. V was clipped by 3 bases and J by 6 bases, with 11 bases between them. The germline CDR1 and CDR2 sequences are LNHDA and SQIVND (reference sequence). CDR3 sequence: CASSIGLRSEAFF. In DNA form, the CDR3 reads TGTGCCAGTAGTATTGGACTCCGTTCTGAAGCTTTCTTT.

The chain couples TRBV19 to TRBJ1-5, with a weak D call TRBD1 (5 bases). V dropped 10 bases and J dropped 0 bases, with 10 bases sitting between them. This CDR3 contains 13 residues. Germline V gives CDR1 LNHDA, CDR2 SQIVND (reference sequence). Here the CDR3 reads CATVDSSNQPQHF. The DNA for the CDR3 is TGTGCCACCGTTGACAGTAGCAATCAGCCCCAGCATTTT.

The gene calls are TRBV18 and TRBJ1-1, with D uncertain. CDR1 is KGHSH, CDR2 LQKENI, per germline. This CDR3 is 13 amino acids long. Trimming stripped 10 bases from V and 3 bases from J, with 15 bases between. CDR3 sequence reads: CATALGRDTEAFF. Written as DNA, the CDR3 is TGTGCCACCGCCCTGGGGAGGGACACTGAAGCTTTCTTT.

J is TRBJ2-5 and V is TRBV7-6, with D possibly being TRBD2 (6 bases). Trimming cost V 5 bases and J 5 bases, with 18 bases left between them. Germline loops: CDR1 SGHVS, CDR2 FNYEAQ. The CDR3 runs 15 residues. This chain's CDR3 is CASSARTGVSETQYF. The CDR3 nucleotides read TGTGCCAGCAGCGCCAGGACGGGGGTCAGCGAGACCCAGTACTTC.

The genes are TRBV27 and TRBJ2-3; 7 bases match TRBD2. V lost 2 bases, J lost 0 bases, and 5 bases stayed unmatched. Germline V CDR1 and CDR2: MNHEY, SMNVEV (reference sequence). The CDR3 has 16 residues. CDR3 region: CASSLLGRGSTDTQYF. The CDR3 region has the DNA TGTGCCAGCAGTTTACTAGGGCGGGGGAGCACAGATACGCAGTATTTT.

V usage is TRBV6-1 and J usage is TRBJ2-3; 7 nucleotides agree with TRBD2. J lost 1 base, V lost 3 bases, and 4 bases had no gene match. The CDR3 has 15 amino acids. Looked up from germline, CDR1 is MNHNS and CDR2 is SASEGT. In DNA, the CDR3 is TGTGCCAGCAGTGAGAGCCTAGCGGGCACAGATACGCAGTATTTT. Residues: CASSESLAGTDTQYF.

The chain combines TRBV24-1 with TRBJ2-3, with D possibly matching TRBD1 (5 bases). CDR1 and CDR2 (germline): KGHDR, SFDVKD. The length of the CDR3 is 12 residues. Trimming left V 3 bases short and J 15 bases short, with 15 bases between. CDR3 region: CATSDERQFRYF. The CDR3 region has the DNA TGTGCCACCAGTGATGAAAGACAGTTTCGATATTTT.

The J gene is TRBJ2-2, the V gene TRBV5-1; D is perhaps TRBD1 (5 bases). V dropped 4 bases and J dropped 5 bases, with 21 bases sitting between them. CDR3 size: 17 residues. Germline-derived CDR1 and CDR2 are SGHRS and YFSETQ. In nucleotides, the CDR3 is TGCGCCAGCAGCCTCCGCCCCCCTGACGCAGGGACCGGGGAGCTGTTTTTT. Amino acids: CASSLRPPDAGTGELFF.

This clone was seen just once. The chain couples TRBV28 to TRBJ1-2; D not resolved. CDR1 and CDR2 (germline): MDHEN, SYDVKM. The V end lost 7 bases, the J end lost 8 bases, and 14 bases lay between the germline ends. CDR3 length: 12 amino acids. The CDR3 DNA follows: TGTGCCAGCACCGAATGGAGTGGGGGCTACACCTTC. Protein: CASTEWSGGYTF.

The genes are TRBV6-2 or TRBV6-3 and TRBJ2-2, with D tentatively TRBD2 (6 bases). The CDR3 length is 16 residues. V was pared by 2 bases and J by 3 bases, with 13 bases between. Germline CDR1 reads MNHEY; CDR2 reads SVGEGT. The CDR3 nucleotides read TGTGCCAGCAGTTACCGGGACCAGCGGGACACCGGGGAGCTGTTTTTT. Its translation: CASSYRDQRDTGELFF.

As concerns this clone: This CDR3 is missing its conserved last phenylalanine or tryptophan, likely due to a read error. The DNA is omitted, as the CDR3 cannot be located on it reliably, and the CDR3 follows TCRdb's listing. The chain couples TRBV7-9 to TRBJ2-7; the table's D call of TRBD2 was not tested on the DNA. Germline loops: CDR1 SEHNR, CDR2 FQNEAQ (reference sequence). 13 amino acids form the CDR3, both terminal residues included. The CDR3 reads CASSPGTSGGAEY.

The rearrangement uses TRBV9 and TRBJ2-1; 9 positions match TRBD2. The germline gives CDR1 SGDLS, CDR2 YYNGEE. This CDR3 contains 15 residues. The J segment lost 8 bases and the V segment lost 2 bases, leaving 8 bases of the junction unmatched. CDR3 loop: CASSVGASGAHEQFF. For the CDR3, the DNA is TGTGCCAGCAGCGTCGGGGCTAGCGGGGCCCATGAGCAGTTCTTC.

The rearrangement links TRBV5-8 to TRBJ2-2, with D tentatively TRBD1 (6 bases). Trimming took off 0 bases at V and 4 bases at J, with 10 bases between the two ends. Looked up from germline, CDR1 is SGHTS and CDR2 is YDEGEE. CDR3 length: 15 residues. CDR3 region: CASSLERRGTGELFF. CDR3 DNA sequence: TGTGCCAGCAGCTTGGAACGCAGGGGCACCGGGGAGCTGTTTTTT.